This T cell receptor (beta chain) originates from a study of T-cell memory formation after mild COVID-19. From the 5' RACE reads, TCRdb called clonotypes with MiXCR, one entry per CDR3 protein. The sample lists 110,000 to 150,000 distinct CDR3 sequences, approximately 25% seen once, with approximately 25% in the top ten. The sample was PBMCs or a T cell subset sorted from them (not recorded which). The clonotype comes from an adult woman who had mild COVID-19 (a few samples of this study predate the infection). Cell type and time point are not known.

CDR3 nucleotides: TGCGCCAGCACACAGCGGGGGGGCTACACAGATACGCAGTATTTT. Its translation is CASTQRGGYTDTQYF. The chain joins TRBV10-2 to TRBJ2-3, with 10 nucleotides matching TRBD2. Germline values: CDR1 WSHSY, CDR2 SAAADI. The ends lost 7 bases at V and 2 bases at J; junction bases unmatched: 6. CDR3 length equals 15 residues.